Described below is a single T cell receptor beta chain sequence and its context. The authors' processing: Reference gene primer amplification yielded estimated nucleated cell counts. The table came from immunoSEQ multiplex PCR; TCRdb's copy has only in-frame clones and leaves some out. V, J and clone size are those of that table, while D and trimming were read from the DNA. The sample has 240,000 or so clones; about 80% are singletons. This sample is part of a study of blood T cell repertoires in COVID-19. The CDR3 sequence is 15 residues long. V dropped 0 bases and J dropped 9; count of bases not matched to a gene: 12. Germline CDR1 is GTSNPN and CDR2 is SVGIG (reference sequence).

This chain links TRBV30 with TRBJ2-7; 9 bases fit TRBD1. Sequencing input: peripheral blood. The sequence was collected from an elderly woman with acute or convalescent COVID-19. Written as DNA, the CDR3 is TGTGCCTGGAGTGTGGGAACAGGGGGCTCCCGCGGGCAGTACTTC. Translation: CAWSVGTGGSRGQYF.